Here is one TCR beta chain with its context. This sample was taken from a study of OX40 agonist ivuxolimab in advanced cancers. CDR3 length: 15 residues. Trimming cost V 3 bases and J 9 bases; bases outside gene matches: 12. Germline CDR1 SGDLS, CDR2 YYNGEE. Sequencing was performed with immunoSEQ multiplex PCR; in TCRdb, only in-frame clones are kept and a portion is missing. This table has 66,000 or so clones, 75% to 90% appearing once. The sample was CD4+ or CD8+ T cells sorted from blood, taken in a trial of the OX40 agonist ivuxolimab. V usage is TRBV9 and J usage is TRBJ2-1, with 7 bases aligning to TRBD2. The clonotype comes from an adult with an advanced solid tumor such as melanoma, head and neck, liver or kidney cancer. CDR3 loop: CASSDRAAGAGEQFF. CDR3 bases: TGTGCCAGCAGCGATCGAGCGGCGGGAGCTGGTGAGCAGTTCTTC.